A selection of T cell receptor beta chains follows, all from one sample in a study of cytomegalovirus exposure and HLA in healthy donors. Assay used: immunoSEQ multiplex PCR; TCRdb lists only in-frame clones, some missing. Seen in this sample are 75,000 to 95,000 clones; the ten most common clones hold about 5.9%. The sample consisted of PBMCs. These receptors were collected from a girl aged 5-17 years in good health and CMV-seropositive. Each CDR3 is given with its conserved first and last residue. Each record gives: clone size, J gene, V gene, D gene, CDR3 protein, CDR3 DNA. The D gene is left open where the match is weak. The size field is filled for only some rows; it gives once, few, many or a size class.

abundance: -; j_gene: TRBJ1-6; v_gene: TRBV11-3; d_gene: -; CDR3aa: CASSLVAELSYNSPLHF; CDR3nt: TGTGCCAGCAGCTTAGTTGCGGAACTCTCCTATAATTCACCCCTCCACTTT
abundance: -; j_gene: TRBJ2-1; v_gene: TRBV5-1; d_gene: -; CDR3aa: CASSKDSVVAEQFF; CDR3nt: TGCGCCAGCAGCAAGGACTCGGTTGTTGCTGAGCAGTTCTTC
abundance: -; j_gene: TRBJ2-7; v_gene: TRBV25-1; d_gene: TRBD1; CDR3aa: CASSDSDRALYEQYF; CDR3nt: TGTGCCAGCAGTGATTCGGACAGGGCATTATACGAGCAGTACTTC
abundance: -; j_gene: TRBJ1-6; v_gene: TRBV28; d_gene: -; CDR3aa: CASKRTDNSPLHF; CDR3nt: TGTGCCAGCAAGAGGACAGATAATTCACCCCTCCACTTT
abundance: -; j_gene: TRBJ1-1; v_gene: TRBV7-9; d_gene: -; CDR3aa: CASLGYTEAFF; CDR3nt: TGTGCCAGCTTGGGCTACACTGAAGCTTTCTTT
abundance: -; j_gene: TRBJ2-7; v_gene: TRBV4-2; d_gene: TRBD2; CDR3aa: CASSQDSLAGGPTLLEYF; CDR3nt: TGTGCCAGCAGCCAAGATTCACTAGCGGGGGGGCCTACATTGCTTGAGTACTTC
abundance: -; j_gene: TRBJ2-1; v_gene: TRBV6-6; d_gene: TRBD2; CDR3aa: CASSYSLAGYNEQFF; CDR3nt: TGTGCCAGCAGTTATTCTCTAGCGGGATACAATGAGCAGTTCTTC
abundance: -; j_gene: TRBJ1-5; v_gene: TRBV19; d_gene: -; CDR3aa: CASSPEELGSNQPQHF; CDR3nt: TGTGCCAGTTCCCCGGAGGAATTGGGTAGCAATCAGCCCCAGCATTTT
abundance: -; j_gene: TRBJ2-1; v_gene: TRBV7-9; d_gene: -; CDR3aa: CASSLQSMYNEQFF; CDR3nt: TGTGCCAGCAGCTTGCAGTCCATGTACAATGAGCAGTTCTTC
abundance: -; j_gene: TRBJ2-7; v_gene: TRBV7-9; d_gene: -; CDR3aa: CASSLQGDEQYF; CDR3nt: TGTGCCAGCAGTCTACAGGGAGACGAGCAGTACTTC
abundance: -; j_gene: TRBJ1-6; v_gene: TRBV4-1; d_gene: -; CDR3aa: CASSQYEGTSNSPLHF; CDR3nt: TGCGCCAGCAGCCAATATGAGGGTACTAGTAATTCACCCCTCCACTTT
abundance: -; j_gene: TRBJ2-3; v_gene: TRBV30; d_gene: TRBD2; CDR3aa: CARSSGGGDTQYF; CDR3nt: TGTGCCAGGAGTAGCGGGGGTGGGGATACGCAGTATTTT
abundance: -; j_gene: TRBJ1-2; v_gene: TRBV4-3; d_gene: TRBD1; CDR3aa: CASTQQGATNYGYTF; CDR3nt: TGCGCCAGCACTCAACAGGGGGCTACCAACTATGGCTACACCTTC
abundance: -; j_gene: TRBJ1-5; v_gene: TRBV18; d_gene: TRBD1; CDR3aa: CASSRDRGEQPQHF; CDR3nt: TGTGCCAGCTCACGGGACAGGGGAGAACAGCCCCAGCATTTT
abundance: -; j_gene: TRBJ1-1; v_gene: TRBV27; d_gene: TRBD1; CDR3aa: CASSQTGGPEAFF; CDR3nt: TGTGCCAGCAGTCAAACAGGGGGCCCTGAAGCTTTCTTT
abundance: -; j_gene: TRBJ2-5; v_gene: TRBV4-2; d_gene: TRBD2; CDR3aa: CASSQEGAGGLETQYF; CDR3nt: TGTGCCAGCAGCCAAGAAGGGGCGGGGGGGTTAGAGACCCAGTACTTC
abundance: -; j_gene: TRBJ2-1; v_gene: TRBV6-5; d_gene: TRBD1; CDR3aa: CASTQSGTGGNEQFF; CDR3nt: TGTGCCAGCACCCAATCGGGAACAGGGGGAAATGAGCAGTTCTTC
abundance: -; j_gene: TRBJ1-1; v_gene: TRBV29-1; d_gene: -; CDR3aa: CRGDKGNTEAFF; CDR3nt: TGCAGGGGGGACAAGGGGAACACTGAAGCTTTCTTT
abundance: -; j_gene: TRBJ2-5; v_gene: TRBV29-1; d_gene: -; CDR3aa: CSVVGLAGETQYF; CDR3nt: TGCAGCGTTGTAGGGCTTGCGGGGGAGACCCAGTACTTC
abundance: -; j_gene: TRBJ1-2; v_gene: TRBV28; d_gene: TRBD1; CDR3aa: CASSLIRTGGGGYTF; CDR3nt: TGTGCCAGCAGTTTAATAAGGACAGGGGGCGGAGGCTACACCTTC
abundance: -; j_gene: TRBJ1-5; v_gene: TRBV10-3; d_gene: -; CDR3aa: CAISTQDRRINQPQHF; CDR3nt: TGTGCCATCAGCACCCAAGACAGGAGAATCAATCAGCCCCAGCATTTT
abundance: -; j_gene: TRBJ1-4; v_gene: TRBV5-1; d_gene: -; CDR3aa: CASSLAGKLFF; CDR3nt: TGCGCCAGCAGCTTAGCAGGAAAACTGTTTTTT
abundance: medium-sized; j_gene: TRBJ1-2; v_gene: TRBV6-4; d_gene: -; CDR3aa: CARGSPGKLNYGYTF; CDR3nt: TGTGCCAGGGGTTCTCCGGGAAAACTAAACTATGGCTACACCTTC
abundance: -; j_gene: TRBJ1-3; v_gene: TRBV6-5; d_gene: TRBD1; CDR3aa: CASSQQGVRNTIYF; CDR3nt: TGTGCCAGCAGCCAACAGGGGGTTCGAAACACCATATATTTT